This T cell receptor (beta chain) appears in the sequencing data of a study of T cells in Graves' hyperthyroidism and ophthalmopathy. Note on this clonotype: This may come from a read error, since a much larger clone is one base off.

Regions amplified from RNA transcripts were the TCR beta CDR3 regions. HTBI primers were used for first-round RT-PCR of the TCR CDR3. TCRdb independently ran MiXCR on the multiplex PCR reads; one entry per CDR3 protein. The sample has about 210,000 distinct CDR3 sequences, roughly a sixth seen once; the top ten hold roughly 50%. The CDR3 sequence is 15 residues long. This TCR was recovered from a man aged 45 to 65 with Graves' hyperthyroidism. Sequencing used blood. The chain combines TRBV12-3 or TRBV12-4 with TRBJ2-2; 10 bases fit TRBD2. In nucleotides, the CDR3 is TGTGCCAGCAGGGAGGGACTAGCGAACACCCGGGAGCTGTTTTTT. It codes for CASREGLANTRELFF.